This record covers a single TCR beta chain. This clonotype was seen repeatedly, ten times or more. Its recognized antigen is unknown. No quality values exist for individual bases; no much larger clone is one base distant. The germline V gene (reference sequence) supplies CDR1 PRHDT and CDR2 FYEKMQ. V ends up 8 bases short and J 3 bases short, with an unmatched junction base count of 4. Reading from cysteine to phenylalanine, the CDR3 counts 13 amino acids. The CDR3 DNA has 39 bases and is translated from base 1. Amplification of TCR beta CDR3 regions was carried out from RNA transcripts. For the first round of RT-PCR on the TCR CDR3, the HTBI primer set was used together with the Qiagen OneStep RT-PCR kit. Libraries were constructed in a second round of multiplex PCR, after which size selection and purification were performed. Libraries were sequenced paired-end with 100 bp reads on an Illumina HiSeq2000. Turning to the authors' computational methods: SOAPnuke was used to process the raw data, with reads discarded if the reads contained adapters or uncalled bases, had a mean Phred below 15, or lacked an exact constant-primer or identifier match. High-quality paired reads were merged using COPE v1.2.5, and each unique nucleotide sequence was defined as a clonotype. MiTCR v1.1 was used to align clonotypes to the IMGT TRBV, TRBD and TRBJ reference segments. The analysis was restricted to V-J combinations with a frequency above 0.0001, which together covered roughly 99% of the repertoires. The TCS score was defined as the ratio of F50 (clonal expansion) to E x V (chaos), calculated using BLOSUM62-based TCRdist between CDR3 peptides within each V-J. Welch's t-statistics and random forest reduced roughly 530 V-J features to some 14, which were used in a naive Bayes classifier (R e1071). TCRdb trimmed the raw reads at Q25, called clones with MiXCR and kept productive beta chains. Every distinct CDR3 protein forms one entry, paired with its most common genes and DNA. TCRdb's processing, not the authors' own work, is the source of the V and J calls. Within this sample are hundreds of thousands of distinct CDR3 sequences, with approximately 14% of them counted one time only. Together, the top ten hold roughly a tenth of the sample.

A patient counted as having stable Graves' hyperthyroidism if no progression to ophthalmopathy occurred over 18 months of follow-up. The hyperthyroidism patients were between 18 and 65 years old and newly diagnosed, with a disease duration of less than 2 months. Any patient with an uncontrolled infection, another autoimmune disease, pregnancy or lactation was excluded. Clinical symptoms, serum thyroxine and TRAb, thyroid ultrasound, and orbital computed tomography formed the basis for the diagnoses. Ficoll-Paque density gradient centrifugation was used to isolate PBMCs from 8 to 10 ml of fresh peripheral blood. Total RNA was extracted with Trizol reagent, and quality was checked on an Agilent 2100 Bioanalyzer. These data are taken from a study of T cells in Graves' hyperthyroidism and ophthalmopathy (dated by TCRdb to about 2019). With respect to the entire study: Peripheral blood samples were taken at the time of initial diagnosis, prior to any treatment. TCR V-J signatures able to tell the groups apart were searched for in a discovery cohort of 90 to 100 patients, of whom under 45 had Graves' ophthalmopathy and roughly 59 had stable Graves' hyperthyroidism. Prospective prediction of ophthalmopathy was tested in an independent validation cohort of approximately 19 hyperthyroidism patients and 17 patients who later progressed to ophthalmopathy. For training and testing, the approximately 97 patients in the discovery cohort were randomly divided in a 7:3 ratio. In addition, the study compared T-cell repertoires in thyroid tissue and in blood from about 6 Graves' hyperthyroidism patients. Once sampling was done, hyperthyroidism patients were given methimazole at a starting dose of 30 mg daily, whereas ophthalmopathy patients were given high-dose intravenous methylprednisolone. The paper reports TCR Vbeta CDR3 sequencing of about 140 peripheral blood samples: under 45 ophthalmopathy, over 70 hyperthyroidism and approximately 17 progressor patients. Overall study outcomes, separate from this receptor: No statistical method was used to fix the sample size in advance, and group allocation was not hidden from the investigators. Most expanded thyroid clonotypes (frequency above 0.001) were also detected in blood, suggesting blood repertoires may reflect thyroid immune responses. In cross-validation, a model built on a 13 V-J signature told ophthalmopathy apart from stable hyperthyroidism with 85% to 90% sensitivity and 81% to 82% specificity, and in testing the same model reached 80%/75%. In validation, the model predicted progression to ophthalmopathy a median of about 5.9 months before onset, with approximately 70% sensitivity and just under 75% specificity.

This clonotype originated in a woman under 30 with Graves' hyperthyroidism. The sequenced sample consisted of blood. The chain is encoded by TRBV13 joined to TRBJ2-7, and 10 bases in between align with TRBD1. The nucleotide sequence reads as follows: TGTGCCAGCGGGACAGGGGAGAGCTACGAGCAGTACTTC. Translated, this is CASGTGESYEQYF.